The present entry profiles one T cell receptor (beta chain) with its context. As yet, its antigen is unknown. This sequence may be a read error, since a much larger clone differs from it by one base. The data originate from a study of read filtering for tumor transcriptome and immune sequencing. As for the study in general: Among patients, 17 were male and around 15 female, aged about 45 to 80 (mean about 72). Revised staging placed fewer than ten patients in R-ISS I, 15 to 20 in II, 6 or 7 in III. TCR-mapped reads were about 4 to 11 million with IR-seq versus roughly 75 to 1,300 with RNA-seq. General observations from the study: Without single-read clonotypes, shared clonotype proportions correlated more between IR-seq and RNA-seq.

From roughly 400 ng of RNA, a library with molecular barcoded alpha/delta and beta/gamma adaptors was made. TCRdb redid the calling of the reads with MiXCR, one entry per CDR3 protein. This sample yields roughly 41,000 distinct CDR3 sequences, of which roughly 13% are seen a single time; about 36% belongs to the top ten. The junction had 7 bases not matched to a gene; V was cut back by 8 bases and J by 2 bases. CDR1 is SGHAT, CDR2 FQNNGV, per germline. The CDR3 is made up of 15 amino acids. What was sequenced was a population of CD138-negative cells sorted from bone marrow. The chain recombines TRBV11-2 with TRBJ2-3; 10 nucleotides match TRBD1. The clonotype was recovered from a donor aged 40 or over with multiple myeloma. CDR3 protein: CASGPGQGNTDTQYF. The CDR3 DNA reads TGTGCCAGCGGCCCGGGACAGGGGAACACAGATACGCAGTATTTT. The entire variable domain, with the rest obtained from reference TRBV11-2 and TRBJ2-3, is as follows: EAGVAQSPRYKIIEKRQSVAFWCNPISGHATLYWYQQILGQGPKLLIQFQNNGVVDDSQLPKDRFSAERLKGVDSTLKIQPAKLEDSAVYLCASGPGQGNTDTQYFGPGTRLTVL.